This record looks at one TCR beta chain sequence and its context. As yet, its antigen is unknown. This sample was included in a study of T cells in Graves' hyperthyroidism and ophthalmopathy. Template material for amplifying TCR beta CDR3 regions consisted of RNA transcripts. HTBI primers were used for first-round RT-PCR of the TCR CDR3. From the multiplex PCR reads, TCRdb called clonotypes with MiXCR, one entry per CDR3 protein. The repertoire holds about 410,000 distinct CDR3 sequences, with approximately 14% as singletons. The study's findings and limits: Most thyroid-expanded clonotypes above 0.001 were also found in blood. The model made its ophthalmopathy prediction, and onset followed a median 6.5 months later.

This CDR3 is built from 13 residues. From germline, CDR1 is SQVTM and CDR2 ANQGSEA. Trimming removed 3 bases from V and 0 bases from J, with 7 bases in between. The source is a man aged 18 to 35 with Graves' ophthalmopathy. The chain uses TRBV29-1 and TRBJ2-3; D is uncertain. The sample comprised blood. The CDR3 DNA follows: TGCAGCGTTGATGGTTTTAGCACAGATACGCAGTATTTT. Translated: CSVDGFSTDTQYF.